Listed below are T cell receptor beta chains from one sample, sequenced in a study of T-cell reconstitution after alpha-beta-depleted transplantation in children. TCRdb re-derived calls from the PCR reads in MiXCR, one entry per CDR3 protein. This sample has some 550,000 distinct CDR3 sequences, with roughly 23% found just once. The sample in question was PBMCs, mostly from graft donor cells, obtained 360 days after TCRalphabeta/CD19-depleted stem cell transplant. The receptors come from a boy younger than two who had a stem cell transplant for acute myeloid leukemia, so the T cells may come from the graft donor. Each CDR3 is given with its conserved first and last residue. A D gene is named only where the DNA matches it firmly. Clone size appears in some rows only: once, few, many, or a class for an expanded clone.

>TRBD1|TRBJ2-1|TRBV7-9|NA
CASSPYEGQGIDEQFF
TGTGCCAGCAGCCCCTATGAGGGACAGGGGATCGATGAGCAGTTCTTC
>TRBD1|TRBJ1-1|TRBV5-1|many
CASSLERRTGTAEAFF
TGCGCCAGCAGCTTGGAACGAAGGACAGGGACCGCTGAAGCTTTCTTT
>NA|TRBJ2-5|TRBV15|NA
CATSRDRGQIQETQYF
TGTGCCACCAGCAGAGATCGAGGACAGATCCAAGAGACCCAGTACTTC
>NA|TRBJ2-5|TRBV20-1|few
CSARDPTPRKETQYF
TGCAGTGCTAGAGATCCCACCCCAAGAAAAGAGACCCAGTACTTC
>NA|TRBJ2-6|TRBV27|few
CASSSPGNSGANVLTF
TGTGCCAGCAGTTCCCCAGGGAACTCTGGGGCCAACGTCCTGACTTTC
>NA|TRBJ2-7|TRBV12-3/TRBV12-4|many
CASSFSPKEQYF
TGTGCCAGCAGTTTTTCCCCTAAGGAGCAGTACTTC
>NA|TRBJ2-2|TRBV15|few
CATSRVFLVASNTGELFF
TGTGCCACCAGCAGAGTGTTCCTGGTAGCTTCGAACACCGGGGAGCTGTTTTTT
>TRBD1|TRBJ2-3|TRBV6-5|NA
CASSYRQGVTGDTQYF
TGTGCCAGCAGTTACAGGCAGGGGGTGACGGGAGATACGCAGTATTTT
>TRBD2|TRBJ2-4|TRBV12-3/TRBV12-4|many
CASSLEWPSGGPWHF
TGTGCCAGCAGTTTAGAATGGCCTAGCGGGGGACCTTGGCACTTC
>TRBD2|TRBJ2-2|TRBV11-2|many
CASSPGLVDTGELFF
TGTGCCAGCAGTCCCGGACTAGTGGACACCGGGGAGCTGTTTTTT
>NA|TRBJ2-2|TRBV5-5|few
CASSFPGYTGELFF
TGTGCCAGCAGCTTCCCAGGGTACACCGGGGAGCTGTTTTTT
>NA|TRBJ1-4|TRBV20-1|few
CSASRTQGTLFF
TGCAGTGCTAGCCGCACACAGGGAACACTGTTTTTT
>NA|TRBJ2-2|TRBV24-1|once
CATSDPKGVPNTGELFF
TGTGCCACCAGTGATCCGAAGGGGGTTCCGAACACCGGGGAGCTGTTTTTT
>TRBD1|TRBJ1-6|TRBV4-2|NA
CASSQRDRAENSPLHF
TGTGCCAGCAGCCAAAGGGACAGGGCGGAGAATTCACCCCTCCACTTT
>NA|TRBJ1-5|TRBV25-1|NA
CASSSETVQQPQHF
TGTGCCAGCAGTTCGGAGACGGTTCAGCAGCCCCAGCATTTT
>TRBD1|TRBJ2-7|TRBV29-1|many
CSVKGTVSYEQYF
TGCAGCGTAAAAGGGACAGTTTCCTACGAGCAGTACTTC
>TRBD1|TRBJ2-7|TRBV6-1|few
CATGIRDSAYEQYF
TGTGCCACCGGGATCCGGGACAGCGCCTACGAGCAGTACTTC
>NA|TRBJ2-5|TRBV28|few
CASSFRIGSGKYF
TGTGCCAGCAGTTTCCGAATTGGTTCGGGCAAGTACTTC
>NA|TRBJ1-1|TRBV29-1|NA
CSVWMEAEAFF
TGCAGCGTTTGGATGGAGGCTGAAGCTTTCTTT
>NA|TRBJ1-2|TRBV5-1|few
CASSFGYQGDNYGYTF
TGCGCCAGCAGCTTTGGGTACCAGGGAGATAACTATGGCTACACCTTC